This T cell receptor (beta chain) originates from a study of OX40 agonist ivuxolimab in advanced cancers. For the study at large: Dose-escalation patients' cancers were hepatocellular carcinoma, melanoma, renal cell or head and neck cancer. Partial responses were achieved by three patients, one with hepatocellular carcinoma and two with cutaneous melanoma. Whole-study results and caveats: CD4+ T cells averaged fewer expanded clones than CD8+ T cells. Partly responding patients at 0.1-3.0 mg/kg showed some of the smallest clonal expansion.

TCRdb keeps only in-frame clones here, not all; method: immunoSEQ multiplex PCR. The sample holds 60,000 to 70,000 clones, less than 95% seen once. The germline CDR1 and CDR2 sequences are MNHEY and SMNVEV (reference sequence). The V end was cut by 2 bases, the J end by 3 bases, with 10 bases between. The CDR3 totals 14 residues. Of note for this clone: Its antigen is still unknown.

V is TRBV27 and J is TRBJ2-5, with D hard to call. This receptor was taken from an adult with an advanced solid tumor such as melanoma, head and neck, liver or kidney cancer. Sequenced here: CD4+ or CD8+ T cells sorted from blood, sampled in a trial of the OX40 agonist ivuxolimab. The CDR3 region is CASSLKGPKETQYF. The DNA of the CDR3 is TGTGCCAGCAGTTTAAAAGGGCCGAAAGAGACCCAGTACTTC.